This T cell receptor (beta chain) derives from a study of cytomegalovirus exposure and HLA in healthy donors. Findings of the study overall: Associated with cytomegalovirus, according to the listing, were some 180 TCR beta chains.

60 Vbeta and 13 Jbeta primers were used in PCR. Data came from immunoSEQ multiplex PCR; TCRdb stores just in-frame clones and leaves some out. The table includes 100,000 to 150,000 clones, roughly 66% detected once. A word on this clone: The antigen is undetermined.

The CDR3 has 14 amino acids. Per the germline V gene, CDR1 is GTSNPN and CDR2 is SVGIG (reference sequence). Deletions cut 3 bases from V and 5 bases from J, with 16 bases between. This chain uses TRBV30 with TRBJ2-5, with TRBD2 as a possible D gene (6 bases). Sequencing input: PBMCs. The source is a man aged 55-75 years in good health and CMV-seropositive. The chain's CDR3 is CAWSVNWGEETQYF. The CDR3 DNA reads TGTGCCTGGAGCGTAAACTGGGGGGAGGAGACCCAGTACTTC.